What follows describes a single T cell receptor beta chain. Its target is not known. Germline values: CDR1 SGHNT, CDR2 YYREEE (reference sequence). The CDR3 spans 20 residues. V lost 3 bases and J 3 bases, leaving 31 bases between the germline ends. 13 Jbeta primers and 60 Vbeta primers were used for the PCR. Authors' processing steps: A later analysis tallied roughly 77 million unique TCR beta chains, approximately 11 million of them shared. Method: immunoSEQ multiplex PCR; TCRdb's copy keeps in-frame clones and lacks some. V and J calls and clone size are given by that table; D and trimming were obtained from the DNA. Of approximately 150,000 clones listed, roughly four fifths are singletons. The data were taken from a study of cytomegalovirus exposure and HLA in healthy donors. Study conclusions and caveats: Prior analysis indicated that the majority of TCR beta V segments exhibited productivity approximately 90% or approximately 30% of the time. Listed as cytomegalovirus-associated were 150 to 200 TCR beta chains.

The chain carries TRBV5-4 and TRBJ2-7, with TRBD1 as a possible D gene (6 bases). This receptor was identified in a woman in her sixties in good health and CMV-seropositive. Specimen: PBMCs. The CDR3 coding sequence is TGTGCCAGCAGCTCCTTACGACCGACAGGCCCTAGCATGGGCCTCTACGAGCAGTACTTC. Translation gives CASSSLRPTGPSMGLYEQYF.